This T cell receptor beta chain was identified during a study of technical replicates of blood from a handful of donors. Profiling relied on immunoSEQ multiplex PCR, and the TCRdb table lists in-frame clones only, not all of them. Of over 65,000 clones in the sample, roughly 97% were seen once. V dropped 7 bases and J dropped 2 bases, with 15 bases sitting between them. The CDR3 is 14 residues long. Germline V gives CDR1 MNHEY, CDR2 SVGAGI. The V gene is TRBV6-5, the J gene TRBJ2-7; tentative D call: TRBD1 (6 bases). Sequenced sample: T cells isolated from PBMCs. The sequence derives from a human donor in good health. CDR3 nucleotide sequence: TGTGCCAGCACCTCGGTGGGACAAGCCTACGAGCAGTACTTC. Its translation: CASTSVGQAYEQYF.